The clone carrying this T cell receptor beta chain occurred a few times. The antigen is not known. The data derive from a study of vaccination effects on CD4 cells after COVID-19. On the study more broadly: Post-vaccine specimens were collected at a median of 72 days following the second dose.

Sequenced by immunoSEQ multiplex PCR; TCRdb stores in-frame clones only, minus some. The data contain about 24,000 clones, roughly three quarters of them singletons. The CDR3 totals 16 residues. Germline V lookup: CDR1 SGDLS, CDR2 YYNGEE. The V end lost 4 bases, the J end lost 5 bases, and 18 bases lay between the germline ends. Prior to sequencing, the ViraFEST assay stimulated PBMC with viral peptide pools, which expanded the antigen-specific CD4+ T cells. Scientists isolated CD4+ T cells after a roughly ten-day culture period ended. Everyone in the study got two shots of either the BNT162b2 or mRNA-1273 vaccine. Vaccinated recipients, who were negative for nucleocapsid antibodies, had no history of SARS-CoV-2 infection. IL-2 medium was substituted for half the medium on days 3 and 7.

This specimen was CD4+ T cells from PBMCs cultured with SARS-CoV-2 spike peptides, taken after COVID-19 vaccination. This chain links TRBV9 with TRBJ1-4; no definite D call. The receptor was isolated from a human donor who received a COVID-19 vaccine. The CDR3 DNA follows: TGTGCCAGCAGCACCTCGGACGGAAGTTGGAATGAAAAACTGTTTTTT. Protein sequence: CASSTSDGSWNEKLFF.